This T cell receptor beta chain comes out of a study of T cell responses to AZD1222 COVID-19 vaccine. Study outcomes and limitations: The span of vaccine-associated CD4 TCRs extended across spike, with dominance at 160-218 and 743-854.

The CDR3 spans 17 residues. Germline V gene lookup returns CDR1 MGHRA and CDR2 YSYEKL. The junction had 1 base not matched to a gene; V was cut back by 1 base and J by 1 base. This table comes from immunoSEQ multiplex PCR, and its TCRdb copy is limited to in-frame clones, with some not included. The sample contains about 90,000 clones, just over 85% of which appear only once. About this clone: Antigen unknown.

The TCR originated in an adult in good health. J is TRBJ2-2 and V is TRBV4-1, with 12 bases fitting TRBD2. The material was peripheral blood, obtained on day 0 of MenACWY control vaccination. CDR3 amino acids: CASSQVLAGGNTGELFF. The CDR3, as DNA: TGCGCCAGCAGCCAAGTACTAGCGGGGGGGAACACCGGGGAGCTGTTTTTT.